The following is a TCR beta chain sequence with its context. This entry belongs to a study of blood T cells in healthy people across ages. Study-wide background: About one barcoded beta molecule per two T cells was the capture yield of template switching.

Trimming at V came to 5 bases and at J to 6 bases, leaving 5 bases not matched to a gene. The CDR3 runs to 14 residues. Germline V CDR1 and CDR2: SGHTA, FQGNSA. With a J-beta primer mix and a sample-barcoded 5' primer, a second PCR ran about 7 to 12 cycles. A tag from a template-switch adaptor with 12 random nucleotides marked each cDNA molecule. From the 5' RACE reads, TCRdb called clonotypes with MiXCR, one entry per CDR3 protein. The table shows under 750,000 distinct CDR3 sequences, with less than 60% occurring only once. The chain combines TRBV7-2 with TRBJ1-4, with 8 positions matching TRBD1. The origin of this receptor is a man older than 75 in good health. Sequencing was done on a sample of blood. CDR3 residues: CASSRQGLDEKLFF. CDR3 DNA: TGTGCCAGCAGCCGACAGGGGTTGGATGAAAAACTGTTTTTT.